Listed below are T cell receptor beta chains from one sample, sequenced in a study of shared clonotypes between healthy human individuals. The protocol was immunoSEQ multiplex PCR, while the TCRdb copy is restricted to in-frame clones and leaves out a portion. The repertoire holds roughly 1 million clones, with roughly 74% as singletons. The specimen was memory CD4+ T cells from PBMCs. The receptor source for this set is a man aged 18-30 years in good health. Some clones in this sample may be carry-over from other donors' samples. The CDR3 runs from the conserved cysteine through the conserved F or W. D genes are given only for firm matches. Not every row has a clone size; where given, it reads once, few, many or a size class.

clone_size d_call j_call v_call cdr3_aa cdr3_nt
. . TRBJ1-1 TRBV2 CASSEGPYKEAFF TGTGCCAGCAGTGAGGGCCCCTACAAAGAAGCTTTCTTT
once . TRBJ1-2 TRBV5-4 CASSLDRLYGYTF TGTGCCAGCAGCTTGGACAGGCTCTATGGCTACACCTTC
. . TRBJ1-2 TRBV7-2 CASSLARVGGYTF TGTGCCAGCAGCCTAGCGAGGGTAGGAGGCTACACCTTC
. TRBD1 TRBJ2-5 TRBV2 CASSADRSQETQYF TGTGCCAGCAGTGCGGACAGGTCCCAAGAGACCCAGTACTTC
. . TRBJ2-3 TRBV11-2 CASSFDRSTDTQYF TGTGCCAGCAGCTTCGACAGGAGCACAGATACGCAGTATTTT
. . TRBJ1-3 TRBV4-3 CASSQVYPPPRLSGNTIYF TGCGCCAGCAGCCAAGTCTACCCTCCCCCCAGACTCTCTGGAAACACCATATATTTT
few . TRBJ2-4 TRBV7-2 CASSNPLQGPLAKNIQYF TGTGCCAGCAGCAATCCACTACAGGGCCCGTTAGCCAAAAACATTCAGTACTTC
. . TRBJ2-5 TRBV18 CASSPPLAGGETQYF TGTGCCAGCTCACCTCCACTAGCAGGTGGGGAGACCCAGTACTTC
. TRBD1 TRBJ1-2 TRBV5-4 CASSSTGGHKVYGYTF TGTGCCAGCAGTTCGACAGGGGGACATAAGGTTTATGGCTACACCTTC
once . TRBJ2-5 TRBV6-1 CASSEHGWGIQETQYF TGTGCCAGCAGTGAGCATGGATGGGGGATCCAAGAGACCCAGTACTTC
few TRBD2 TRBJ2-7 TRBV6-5 CASKLAGEYEQYF TGTGCCAGCAAATTAGCGGGAGAGTACGAGCAGTACTTC
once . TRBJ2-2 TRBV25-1 CASSEQYAGELFF TGTGCCAGCAGTGAACAGTATGCCGGGGAGCTGTTTTTT
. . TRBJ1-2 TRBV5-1 CASSLGSGLDYGYTF TGCGCCAGCAGCTTGGGTTCGGGATTGGACTATGGCTACACCTTC
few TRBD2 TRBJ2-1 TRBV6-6 CASRSGSSTNEQFF TGTGCCAGCAGAAGCGGGAGTAGTACGAATGAGCAGTTCTTC
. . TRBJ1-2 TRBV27 CASSYEGRGYTF TGTGCCAGCAGTTATGAGGGGCGCGGCTACACCTTC
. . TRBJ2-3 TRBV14 CASSHTYTQYF TGTGCCAGCAGCCATACGTATACGCAGTATTTT
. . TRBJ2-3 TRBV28 CASSLRPGDTQYF TGTGCCAGCAGTTTACGCCCCGGGGATACGCAGTATTTT
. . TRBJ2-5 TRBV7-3 CASSSMGVETQYF TGTGCCAGCAGCTCGATGGGGGTAGAGACCCAGTACTTC
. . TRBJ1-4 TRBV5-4 CASSLDAFNEKLFF TGTGCCAGCAGCTTGGATGCCTTTAATGAAAAACTGTTTTTT
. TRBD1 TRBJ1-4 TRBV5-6 CASSFDRVDEKLFF TGTGCCAGCAGCTTTGACAGGGTGGACGAAAAACTGTTTTTT
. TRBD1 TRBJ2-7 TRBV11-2 CASRPGQGNNEQYF TGTGCCAGCAGGCCGGGACAGGGAAATAACGAGCAGTACTTC
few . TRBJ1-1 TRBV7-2 CASSSGPNTEAFF TGTGCCAGCAGCTCGGGACCGAACACTGAAGCTTTCTTT
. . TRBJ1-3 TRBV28 CASTTTREASGNTIYF TGTGCCAGCACCACCACCAGGGAAGCTAGTGGAAACACCATATATTTT
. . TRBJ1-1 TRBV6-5 CASSFIGKNTEAFF TGTGCCAGCAGTTTTATCGGGAAGAACACTGAAGCTTTCTTT
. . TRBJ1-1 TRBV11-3 CASSLGPRNRERSFF TGTGCCAGCAGCTTAGGGCCAAGGAACAGGGAGCGGTCTTTCTTT
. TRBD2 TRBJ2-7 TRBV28 CASSKGGLGAYEQYF TGTGCCAGCAGTAAAGGGGGACTAGGGGCCTACGAGCAGTACTTC
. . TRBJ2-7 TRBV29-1 CSVEQGGYEQYF TGCAGCGTTGAACAGGGAGGATACGAGCAGTACTTC
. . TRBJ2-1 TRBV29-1 CSVDDGVRSYNEQFF TGCAGCGTTGACGACGGGGTCCGATCCTACAATGAGCAGTTCTTC
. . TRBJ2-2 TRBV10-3 CAISPTVGDGELFF TGTGCCATCAGCCCAACCGTCGGAGACGGGGAGCTGTTTTTT
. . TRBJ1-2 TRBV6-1 CASSESSWTAGEGYTF TGTGCCAGCAGTGAAAGTAGTTGGACAGCTGGGGAGGGCTACACCTTC
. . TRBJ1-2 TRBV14 CASSQELYGYTF TGTGCCAGCAGCCAAGAATTATATGGCTACACCTTC
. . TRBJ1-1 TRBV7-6 CASSLAGANTEAFF TGTGCCAGCAGCTTAGCAGGGGCCAACACTGAAGCTTTCTTT
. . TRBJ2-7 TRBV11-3 CASSPGQALSYEQYF TGTGCCAGCAGCCCCGGTCAGGCACTAAGCTACGAGCAGTACTTC
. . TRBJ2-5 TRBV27 CASSLLARGETQYF TGTGCCAGCAGTTTACTGGCCAGGGGAGAGACCCAGTACTTC
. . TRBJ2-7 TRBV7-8 CASSFTPLKDRTYEQYF TGTGCCAGCAGCTTTACCCCCCTTAAGGACAGAACCTACGAGCAGTACTTC
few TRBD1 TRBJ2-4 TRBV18 CASSLGTEKNIQYF TGTGCCAGCTCGTTGGGGACAGAGAAAAACATTCAGTACTTC
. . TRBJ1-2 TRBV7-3 CASSFQGFSGYTF TGTGCCAGCAGCTTCCAGGGATTCTCAGGCTACACCTTC
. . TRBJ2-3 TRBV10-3 CAIAGGRGITDTQYF TGTGCCATCGCCGGAGGCCGCGGGATAACAGATACGCAGTATTTT
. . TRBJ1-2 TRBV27 CASGLYSGDYGYTF TGTGCCAGCGGACTCTACTCGGGGGACTATGGCTACACCTTC
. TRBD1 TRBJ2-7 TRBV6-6 CASRPGQGAVEQYF TGTGCCAGCAGGCCGGGACAGGGGGCGGTTGAGCAGTACTTC
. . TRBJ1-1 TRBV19 CASSIARGNTEAFF TGTGCCAGTAGTATAGCCAGGGGCAACACTGAAGCTTTCTTT
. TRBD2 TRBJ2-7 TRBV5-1 CASSWNPAGGPPYEQYF TGCGCCAGCAGCTGGAACCCAGCGGGAGGCCCCCCCTACGAGCAGTACTTC
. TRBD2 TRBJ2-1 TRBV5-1 CASSVRTSGGYNEQFF TGCGCCAGCAGCGTCCGGACTAGCGGGGGCTACAATGAGCAGTTCTTC
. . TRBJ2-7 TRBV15 CATSKRTAYEQYF TGTGCCACCAGCAAAAGGACAGCCTACGAGCAGTACTTC